This T cell receptor (beta chain) was recovered during a study of blood T cell repertoires in COVID-19. Study information: Sites across the United States, Italy and Spain contributed samples from acute and convalescent COVID-19. The analysed material was cDNA or gDNA that came from T cells, B-cell-depleted T cells, or PBMCs.

The V and J ends lost 5 bases and 0 bases, in that order; junction bases with no gene match: 0. The CDR3 contains 14 residues. The germline V gene has CDR1 SGHTA and CDR2 FQGNSA. Methods used by the authors: By means of reference gene primer amplification, nucleated cell counts were estimated. Produced via immunoSEQ multiplex PCR; TCRdb's table is partial and in-frame only. V and J calls and clone size are as listed in that table; D and trimming were resolved from the DNA. This sample yields under 150,000 clones, of which about 85% are seen a single time; 3% to 4% belongs to the top ten. The sequence was collected from a man in his forties with acute or convalescent COVID-19. Sequencing input: peripheral blood. The chain employs TRBV7-2 and TRBJ2-7; 11 bases are shared with TRBD2. The CDR3 reads CASSTSGGSYEQYF. Here the CDR3 DNA reads TGTGCCAGCAGCACTAGCGGGGGCTCCTACGAGCAGTACTTC.